The TCR beta chain described here comes from a study of T cell responses to AZD1222 COVID-19 vaccine. Assay used: immunoSEQ multiplex PCR; TCRdb lists only in-frame clones, some missing. The table has 120,000 or so clones, around 84% seen once; the top ten hold 6.5% to 9.5%. Findings and limits, study-wide: Possibly, clonal diversity was underestimated; donors were largely white British and included more females.

Germline V lookup: CDR1 GTSNPN, CDR2 SVGIG (reference sequence). The CDR3 runs 10 residues. About this clone itself: Its antigen remains unidentified. Its ends do not fully match the called genes, so a read error is possible.

The chain carries TRBV30 and TRBJ2-3; 7 bases are a match to TRBD2. Material: peripheral blood, obtained on day 0 of AZD1222 vaccination. The sequence was obtained from an adult in good health. The CDR3 DNA is TGTGCCTTTGCCCCCGGACTAGTCAAATTT. It codes for CAFAPGLVKF.